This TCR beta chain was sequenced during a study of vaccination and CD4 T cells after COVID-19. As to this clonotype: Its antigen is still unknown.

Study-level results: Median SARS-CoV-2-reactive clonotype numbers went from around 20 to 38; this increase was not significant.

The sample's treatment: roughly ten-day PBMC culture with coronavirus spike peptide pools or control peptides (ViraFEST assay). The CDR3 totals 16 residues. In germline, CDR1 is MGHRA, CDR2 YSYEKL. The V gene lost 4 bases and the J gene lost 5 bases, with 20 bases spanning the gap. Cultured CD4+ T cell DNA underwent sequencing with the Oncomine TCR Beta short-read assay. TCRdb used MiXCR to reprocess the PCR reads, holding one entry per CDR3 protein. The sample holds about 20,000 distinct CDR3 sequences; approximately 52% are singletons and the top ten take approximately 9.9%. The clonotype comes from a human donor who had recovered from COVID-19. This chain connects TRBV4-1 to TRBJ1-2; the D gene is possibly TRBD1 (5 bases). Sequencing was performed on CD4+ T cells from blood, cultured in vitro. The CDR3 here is CASSLSGTGSEYGYTF. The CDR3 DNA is TGCGCCAGCAGCCTAAGCGGGACCGGCTCGGAGTATGGCTACACCTTC.